The sequence of this T cell receptor (beta chain) was determined in a study of breast tumors, draining lymph nodes, adjacent tissues (dated by TCRdb to 2016 to 2017). Regarding the research as a whole: The study compared TCR beta repertoires across tumor, adjacent nontumor tissue and axillary lymph nodes from breast cancer patients. In human breast cancer, the study set out to evaluate how tumor, surrounding tissue and draining lymph node repertoires relate to one another and whether T cells may move between these sites. Overall study results and their limits: The data were considered consistent with the idea that most tumor T cells come from the lymph node and then expand in tumor tissue. In luminal-like breast cancer, tumor and nontumor tissue repertoires resembled each other significantly more than in basal-like breast cancer. Tumor T-cell repertoires showed less diversity than lymph node repertoires and more diversity than nontumor tissue repertoires, and tumor T-cell repertoires showed preferential V and J gene usage. The conclusion that tumor T cells originate in lymph nodes was presented as consistent with a hypothesis rather than as directly demonstrated.

The axillary draining lymph nodes of breast cancer patients were the source of the lymph node samples. On this clonotype itself: There is no known antigen for this receptor. Per-nucleotide qualities are absent, and no much larger clonotype sits a single base away.

The listed sequencing device is Illumina HiSeq 2000. TCR beta chain libraries were generated through multiplex PCR amplification. The amplified TCR beta chain products were analyzed by high-throughput sequencing. The raw public data were reprocessed by TCRdb itself: fastp quality trimming at Q25, MiXCR clonotype calling, in-frame beta chains only. Duplicate CDR3 protein sequences are folded into a single record with the most common DNA and genes. The sample contains about 170,000 distinct CDR3 sequences, about 30% of them found a single time. The ten largest clones capture 3.8% of the sample. Spanning cysteine to phenylalanine, the CDR3 consists of 13 amino acids. Only the CDR3 DNA stays, 39 bases, in frame from base 1. The junction shows trimming of 2 bases on V and 6 bases on J, plus 6 bases between the germline ends. Taken from the germline V gene, the CDR1 and CDR2 loops are KGHDR and SFDVKD.

The chain uses TRBV24-1 and TRBJ1-4, with no D gene named confidently. Sequences were obtained from axillary lymph node tissue. The source is a female donor with breast cancer. Some clones in this sample may be carry-over from other donors' samples. In nucleotides, the sequence is TGTGCCACCAGTGATTCTCCACATGAAAAACTGTTTTTT. Protein translation: CATSDSPHEKLFF.